These 12 T cell receptor beta chains originate from one sample sequenced in a study of blood T cell repertoires in COVID-19. TCRdb's copy holds only in-frame clones and misses some; the assay was immunoSEQ multiplex PCR. The table includes 150,000 to 250,000 clones, 75% to 90% detected once. The source material was PBMCs or T cells enriched from blood (not recorded which). These receptors were taken from a woman between 25 and 40 years old who had recovered from COVID-19.

The CDR3 sequence is CASTGQGYYGYTF. The CDR3 nucleotides read TGTGCCAGCACGGGACAGGGATACTATGGCTACACCTTC. J is TRBJ1-2 and V is TRBV2, with 9 bases fitting TRBD1. V trimming: 7 bases; J trimming: 3 bases; junction bases outside the gene matches: 3. From germline, CDR1 is SNHLY and CDR2 FYNNEI. This CDR3 has 13 residues. The full variable domain, rest sourced from reference TRBV2 and TRBJ1-2, is EPEVTQTPSHQVTQMGQEVILRCVPISNHLYFYWYRQILGQKVEFLVSFYNNEISEKSEIFDDQFSVERPDGSNFTLKIRSTKLEDSAMYFCASTGQGYYGYTFGSGTRLTVV.

The CDR3 sequence is CASSTGQGVIKPQHF. The CDR3 bases are TGTGCCAGCAGTACGGGACAGGGGGTGATTAAGCCCCAGCATTTT. The chain employs TRBV6-5 and TRBJ1-5; TRBD1 matches 11 bases. The germline V gene has CDR1 MNHEY and CDR2 SVGAGI. V dropped 5 bases and J dropped 8; count of bases not matched to a gene: 8. The length of the CDR3 is 15 residues.

This clone appeared a few times. V is TRBV2 and J is TRBJ2-7; the match to TRBD1 covers 8 bases. The CDR3 runs to 13 residues. From germline, CDR1 is SNHLY and CDR2 FYNNEI. With V trimmed by 5 bases and J by 3 bases, 3 bases remained unmatched. Here the CDR3 DNA reads TGTGCCAGCAGTCAACAGGGGGTCTACGAGCAGTACTTC. It codes for CASSQQGVYEQYF.

The V gene is TRBV3-1 (or the pseudogene TRBV3-2), the J gene TRBJ1-4; 8 nucleotides agree with TRBD1. After removal of 1 base from V and 0 bases from J, the junction contained 7 bases not matched to a gene. Germline-derived CDR1 and CDR2 are LGHDT and YNNKEL (reference sequence). CDR3 length equals 18 residues. The CDR3 protein is CASSQAWQGAATNEKLFF. Here the CDR3 DNA reads TGTGCCAGCAGCCAAGCGTGGCAGGGGGCCGCAACTAATGAAAAACTGTTTTTT.

The rearrangement joins TRBV18 to TRBJ1-2; D gene uncertain. Germline V gene sequence: CDR1 KGHSH, CDR2 LQKENI. V was trimmed by 2 bases and J by 8 bases, leaving 12 bases between them. The CDR3 extends over 13 amino acids. This CDR3 is CASSPGQREGYTF. Written as DNA, the CDR3 is TGTGCCAGCTCACCAGGCCAGCGGGAGGGCTACACCTTC.

The genes are TRBV12-3 or TRBV12-4 and TRBJ2-1; 7 bases agree with TRBD1. The CDR3 length is 13 residues. J was trimmed by 5 bases and V by 5 bases; bases with no gene match: 3. DNA for the CDR3: TGTGCCAGCAGTACCACAGGGGACAATGAGCAGTTCTTC. This encodes CASSTTGDNEQFF.

The rearrangement joins TRBV11-3 to TRBJ2-2, with D possibly matching TRBD1 (6 bases). V lost 5 bases and J 2 bases, leaving 15 bases between the germline ends. The CDR3 runs to 16 residues. Germline CDR1 SGHNT, CDR2 YENEEA. CDR3 in DNA: TGTGCCAGCAGCCCCGAGCCAGGGGATAACACCGGGGAGCTGTTTTTT. This gives the protein CASSPEPGDNTGELFF.

The rearrangement joins TRBV29-1 to TRBJ1-2, with D tentatively TRBD1 (6 bases). The length of the CDR3 is 14 residues. V dropped 2 bases and J dropped 7 bases, with 17 bases sitting between them. From germline, CDR1 is SQVTM and CDR2 ANQGSEA. In DNA, the CDR3 is TGCAGCGTTGAAAACAGGGACGGACGTGGTGGCTACACCTTC. This gives the protein CSVENRDGRGGYTF.

The V call is TRBV7-9, the J call TRBJ1-2; 9 bases match TRBD1. Germline assignment: CDR1 SEHNR and CDR2 FQNEAQ (reference sequence). The CDR3 covers 16 residues. V was clipped by 5 bases and J by 5 bases; unmatched bases: 12. The CDR3: CASSRGTGSLQYGYTF. CDR3 nucleotide sequence: TGTGCCAGCAGCCGAGGGACAGGGTCCCTGCAATATGGCTACACCTTC.

The gene calls are TRBV19 and TRBJ1-5; D possibly corresponds to TRBD1 (5 bases). In germline, CDR1 is LNHDA, CDR2 SQIVND (reference sequence). Trimming left V 7 bases short and J 0 bases short, with 13 bases between. CDR3 length: 15 amino acids. This chain's CDR3 is CASTLGDSSNQPQHF. The CDR3 nucleotides read TGTGCCAGTACCCTAGGGGATAGTAGCAATCAGCCCCAGCATTTT. Combining the CDR3 with reference TRBV19 and TRBJ1-5 gives the whole variable domain DGGITQSPKYLFRKEGQNVTLSCEQNLNHDAMYWYRQDPGQGLRLIYYSQIVNDFQKGDIAEGYSVSREKKESFPLTVTSAQKNPTAFYLCASTLGDSSNQPQHFGDGTRLSIL.

The rearrangement links TRBV29-1 to TRBJ2-7, with D tentatively TRBD2 (5 bases). Germline lookup yields CDR1 SQVTM and CDR2 ANQGSEA. V lost 4 bases and J lost 1, with 8 bases in between. The CDR3 loop spans 12 amino acids. The CDR3 sequence: CSVGEGSYEQYF. The CDR3 DNA reads TGCAGCGTTGGTGAGGGTTCCTACGAGCAGTACTTC.

This rearrangement joins TRBV19 to TRBJ1-2, with 7 bases lining up with TRBD1. V dropped 10 bases and J dropped 4; count of bases not matched to a gene: 15. This CDR3 spans 15 amino acids. Germline V lookup: CDR1 LNHDA, CDR2 SQIVND (reference sequence). CDR3 amino acids: CATRRGRLGSYGYTF. The CDR3 region has the DNA TGTGCCACGCGGAGGGGGCGACTAGGCTCCTATGGCTACACCTTC.